This T cell receptor beta chain came from a study of beta chain features in type 1 diabetes. This CDR3 is built from 17 residues. Germline loops: CDR1 SGHAT, CDR2 FQNNGV. Trimming took 0 bases from V and 1 from J, leaving 16 bases between them. Study-level findings and limits: Whether HLA type influences TCRB rearrangement remained unresolved here. Compared with healthy donors, patients appeared to share more similar naive, central memory and regulatory TCRB repertoires. Moderate but significant shortening of TCRB CDR3s was recorded in all four CD4+ subsets from Type 1 diabetes patients.

Of the isolated RNA, all was reverse transcribed, and so the sequenced material was expressed TCRB transcripts. Sequencing was performed with immunoSEQ multiplex PCR; in TCRdb, only in-frame clones are kept and a portion is missing. This table holds tens of thousands of clones, nearly 50% found once. CD45RO/CCR7/CD25/CD127/CD95/CD27 separated CD4+ naive, central memory, regulatory and stem cell-like memory cells by sorting. Only a few counts were recorded for this clone. The antigen remains undetermined. Sequenced input: central memory CD4+ T cells from blood. J is TRBJ2-7 and V is TRBV11-2; maybe TRBD2 (6 bases). The clonotype originates from a man under 40 with type 1 diabetes. CDR3 sequence (DNA): TGTGCCAGCAGCTTAGATCCACTCCGGGGAGGTTCCTACGAGCAGTACTTC. Translated, it gives CASSLDPLRGGSYEQYF.